This T cell receptor (beta chain) was identified in a study of CD8 T cells in ankylosing spondylitis (dated by TCRdb to the late 2010s). Study-wide context: The study set out to find disease-linked TCR variants by profiling T cell receptor beta repertoires in ankylosing spondylitis patients and healthy donors. The whole study cohort included over a hundred healthy donors and over 20 ankylosing spondylitis patients. Peripheral blood samples were taken, and synovial fluid was additionally collected from ankylosing spondylitis patients.

There are a few counts of this clonotype. The antigen it binds to is not known. Per-nucleotide qualities are absent, and no much larger clonotype sits a single base away. TCRdb lists the instrument as Illumina HiSeq 2500. TCR beta libraries were prepared by quantitative 5'-RACE with molecular barcodes. Regarding the original processing steps: Disease-linked TCR variants were identified with a new computational method built on a probabilistic model of VDJ rearrangement. The public reads were run again by TCRdb, first through fastp at Q25 and then through MiXCR, and only productive beta chains were kept. For every CDR3 protein sequence, its rows merge into one entry that carries the most common genes and DNA. The V and J calls, along with clone size, are taken from TCRdb and not from the paper's own processing. This sample gives approximately 210,000 distinct CDR3 sequences in total; 9.5% to 15% of them show up just once. The top ten clones comprise 16% of the sample.

CDR1 SGHRS and CDR2 YFSETQ are derived from the germline V gene. Taken from cysteine to phenylalanine, the CDR3 has 15 residues. The only DNA kept is the CDR3, 45 bases in frame from the first base. The germline V and J ends show losses of 4 bases and 7 bases respectively, and no gene match explains 8 bases of the junction. Study-level results and caveats: A CD8+ phenotype was shown by the disease-linked clones, which were found at relatively low frequencies in peripheral blood. According to the report, matched synovial fluid samples from ankylosing spondylitis patients were significantly enriched for the disease-linked clones. A TCR beta motif of about 8 highly homologous amino acid variants appeared characteristic of blood from ankylosing spondylitis patients. Some TCR beta motif variants had previously been reported in synovial fluid and blood of reactive arthritis patients, which suggested common disease-initiation mechanisms.

The TCR comes from a male donor with ankylosing spondylitis or in good health (not recorded which). The chain was built from TRBV5-1 and TRBJ1-6; 7 middle bases align to TRBD1. The sample consisted of blood, either unsorted or a sorted T cell fraction (not recorded which). The bases are TGCGCCAGCAGCCTATCGACAGGGAACAATTCACCCCTCCACTTT. Translated, this is CASSLSTGNNSPLHF.